Sequencing of this T cell receptor beta chain was carried out in a study of T-cell memory formation after mild COVID-19. Across the study: Largely donor-specific sequence clusters came from two donors.

Study-wide results and limits: The main location of contracting CD4+ clones was CM and EM, and that of contracting CD8+ clones was EMRA. Whether day 37 second-wave clones are SARS-CoV-2-specific was not confirmed.

5'RACE with constant-segment primers yielded barcoded, UMI-tagged TCR alpha and TCR beta cDNA libraries. TCRdb fed the 5' RACE reads into MiXCR, producing one record per CDR3 protein. Altogether approximately 210,000 distinct CDR3 sequences are present, 18% being singletons, with the ten largest covering 2% to 3%. This CDR3 region has 14 residues. Germline CDR1 KGHSH, CDR2 LQKENI. Trimming removed 1 base from V and 2 bases from J, with 7 bases in between. This clonotype was counted only a few times. Its antigen is unknown. The sample taken for sequencing was PBMCs or a T cell subset sorted from them (not recorded which). The rearrangement uses TRBV18 and TRBJ2-3; unclear D gene. The receptor's source is an adult woman who had mild COVID-19 (a few samples of this study predate the infection). Cell type and time point are not known. The CDR3 bases are TGTGCCAGCTCACCACTGAAGACCACAGATACGCAGTATTTT. It codes for CASSPLKTTDTQYF.